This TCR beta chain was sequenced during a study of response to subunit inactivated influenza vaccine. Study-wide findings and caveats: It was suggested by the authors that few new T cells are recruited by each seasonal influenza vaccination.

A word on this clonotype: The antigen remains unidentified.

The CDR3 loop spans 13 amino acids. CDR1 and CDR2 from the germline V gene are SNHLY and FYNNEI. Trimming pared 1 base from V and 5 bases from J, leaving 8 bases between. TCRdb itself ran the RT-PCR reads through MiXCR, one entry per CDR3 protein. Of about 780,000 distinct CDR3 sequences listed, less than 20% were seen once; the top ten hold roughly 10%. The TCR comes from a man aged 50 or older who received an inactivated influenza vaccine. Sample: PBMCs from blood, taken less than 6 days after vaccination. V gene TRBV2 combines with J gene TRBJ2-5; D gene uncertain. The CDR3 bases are TGTGCCAGCAGTGAAGGGCAGTGGGAGACCCAGTACTTC. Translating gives CASSEGQWETQYF.